This T cell receptor beta chain was sequenced in a study of neurological immune-mediated disorders. Trimming removed 5 bases at V and 4 bases at J, with 18 bases between. CDR1 SGHVS and CDR2 FQNEAQ come from the germline V gene. The CDR3 runs 15 residues. Ten or more counts support this clonotype. Time point in this sample: longitudinal time-point 2. TCRdb re-analysed the 5' RACE reads in MiXCR, keeping a single row per CDR3 protein. The data contain 57,000 or so distinct CDR3 sequences, roughly 9.8% of them seen just once; the ten biggest clones take up roughly an eighth. This clonotype was obtained from a man aged 25 to 45 in good health. Source material: PBMCs. The V call is TRBV7-8, the J call TRBJ2-7; possibly TRBD2 for D (7 bases). The CDR3 DNA sequence: TGTGCCAGCAGCCTCATTAGGGGGGGGGCGTACGAGCAGTACTTC. It is translated as CASSLIRGGAYEQYF.